This T cell receptor beta chain was identified during a study of blood T cell repertoires in COVID-19. Across the study: From the United States, Italy and Spain came samples of acute and convalescent COVID-19.

This table comes from immunoSEQ multiplex PCR, and its TCRdb copy is limited to in-frame clones, with some not included. The table shows fewer than 350,000 clones, with around four fifths occurring only once. The CDR3 is made up of 14 amino acids. V dropped 3 bases and J dropped 1 base, with 9 bases sitting between them. Germline CDR1 reads SNHLY; CDR2 reads FYNNEI. The sequence was collected from a woman in her fifties or sixties with active or convalescent COVID-19. Sequencing was done on a sample of peripheral blood. This chain uses TRBV2 with TRBJ1-2, with D perhaps TRBD1 (6 bases). DNA for the CDR3: TGTGCCAGCAGTGATCAGGGGAATAACTATGGCTACACCTTC. Its translation: CASSDQGNNYGYTF.